The clone carrying this TCR beta chain has ten or more counts. The CDR3 spans 12 residues. CDR1 is SGHVS and CDR2 is FNYEAQ in the germline V gene. J was trimmed by 13 bases and V by 1 base; bases with no gene match: 2. Every TCR cDNA molecule carried a tag that served as a unique molecular identifier. MiXCR, applied by TCRdb to the 5' RACE reads, yields one record per CDR3 protein. The sample holds 7,500 to 10,000 distinct CDR3 sequences, around 15% seen once. The entry originates in a study of spatial heterogeneity in lung cancer. The overall study: Sequence detection consistently recorded a greater number of beta-chain than alpha-chain sequences.

Time point reported: sample taken at primary tumor resection. Donors were 72 untreated early-stage non-small cell lung cancer patients. Whole RNA was taken from tumor, nontumor lung or frozen PBMC; it was then sequenced unsorted. The chain is built from TRBV7-6 and TRBJ2-2; TRBD2 agrees at 8 bases. This TCR was sampled from a male donor with early-stage non-small cell lung cancer. Source: normal lung tissue next to the tumor, taken at surgery. CDR3 DNA sequence: TGTGCCAGCAGCTTAGTAGCGGGGCGGCTGTTTTTT. Translated: CASSLVAGRLFF.